Described below is a single T cell receptor (beta chain) sequence and its context. Its cognate antigen is unknown. Reverse transcription of 0.5 to 1 ug RNA was performed with random hexamers. Multiplex immunoSEQ PCR targeted 54 Vbeta and 13 Jbeta TCR beta segments. MiXCR was run by TCRdb on the immunoSEQ multiplex PCR reads, yielding one entry per CDR3 protein. In the table there are 100,000 to 150,000 distinct CDR3 sequences, around 94% of which are singletons. This record belongs to a study of CD8 T cells in Susac syndrome. Study-wide findings and caveats: It was in TEMRA cells and active patients that Susac CD8+ clonal expansion peaked.

The V gene lost 8 bases and the J gene lost 2 bases, with 11 bases spanning the gap. This CDR3 region has 12 residues. Per germline, CDR1 SGDLS and CDR2 YYNGEE. The material sequenced was CD8+ T cells from PBMCs. The clonotype comes from a human donor with Susac syndrome. The chain has TRBV9 and TRBJ2-7, with D possibly matching TRBD1 (7 bases). The CDR3 reads CARRDRAYEQYF. CDR3 in DNA: TGTGCCAGGCGGGACAGAGCCTACGAGCAGTACTTC.